Below, 12 T cell receptor beta chains from the same sample are listed, as sequenced in a study of chronic HIV infection and antiretroviral therapy (dated by TCRdb to about 2015). The library was made by 5' RACE. Sequencer: Illumina MiSeq. The public reads were quality trimmed at Q25 with fastp and then assembled into clones with MiXCR by TCRdb, keeping productive beta chains. Duplicate CDR3 protein sequences are folded into a single record with the most common DNA and genes. In all, the sample holds 40,000 to 50,000 distinct CDR3 sequences, and approximately 19% of those were seen once. The ten largest clones capture approximately 3% of the sample. Sequencing input: peripheral blood. Receptors originate from an adult who had HIV and had not received antiretroviral therapy, or was an uninfected healthy control (not recorded which).

The chain recombines TRBV7-2 with TRBJ2-7; D gene ambiguous. Germline V CDR1 and CDR2: SGHTA, FQGNSA. This CDR3 has 12 amino acids. CDR3 protein: CASRLVTHEQYF. The CDR3 DNA reads as TGTGCTTCTCGGCTAGTAACCCACGAGCAGTACTTC. Variable domain in full (rest from reference TRBV7-2 and TRBJ2-7): GAGVSQSPSNKVTEKGKDVELRCDPISGHTALYWYRQSLGQGLEFLIYFQGNSAPDKSGLPSDRFSAERTGGSVSTLTIQRTQQEDSAVYLCASRLVTHEQYFGPGTRLTVT.

This chain links TRBV28 with TRBJ2-1; D possibly uses TRBD1 or TRBD2 (5 bases each). The CDR3 contains 13 residues. Germline V gene sequence: CDR1 MDHEN, CDR2 SYDVKM. V was shortened by 6 bases and J by 7 bases, with 13 bases between the two germline ends. CDR3 sequence reads: CASRPWGLNEQFF. The DNA for the CDR3 is TGTGCCAGCAGGCCTTGGGGGTTGAATGAGCAGTTCTTC. Full variable domain (missing parts from reference TRBV28 and TRBJ2-1): DVKVTQSSRYLVKRTGEKVFLECVQDMDHENMFWYRQDPGLGLRLIYFSYDVKMKEKGDIPEGYSVSREKKERFSLILESASTNQTSMYLCASRPWGLNEQFFGPGTRLTVL.

The rearrangement links TRBV28 to TRBJ2-5; 7 positions agree with TRBD2. The trim removed 5 bases at V and 2 bases at J, leaving 11 bases unmatched. The germline CDR1 and CDR2 sequences are MDHEN and SYDVKM. This CDR3 has 16 residues. CDR3 DNA sequence: TGTGCCAGCAGTAACCGACGTCGGCGGGGGCAAGAGACCCAGTACTTC. The encoded protein is CASSNRRRRGQETQYF.

The chain has TRBV24-1 and TRBJ2-1, with D possibly being TRBD2 (6 bases). The CDR3 has 16 residues. The ends were cut back, 1 base at V and 3 bases at J, with 12 bases in the middle. CDR1 and CDR2 (germline): KGHDR, SFDVKD. In DNA form, the CDR3 reads TGTGCCACCAGTGATTTCCGACTAGGGCGCTACAATGAGCAGTTCTTC. Residues: CATSDFRLGRYNEQFF.

The sample holds a few counts of this clonotype. One end of the junction varies from germline; a read error may be responsible. The chain has TRBV3-1 and TRBJ2-4; D unclear. The CDR3 is 14 amino acids. The germline V gene has CDR1 LGHDT and CDR2 YNNKEL (reference sequence). The CDR3 nucleotides are TGTGCCAGCAGCCAATCTTTAGCCCAAAACATTCAGTACTTC. It codes for CASSQSLAQNIQYF.

This clonotype has a handful of counts. The J gene is TRBJ2-3, the V gene TRBV4-1; unclear D gene. The CDR3 sequence is 16 residues long. The germline V gene encodes CDR1 MGHRA and CDR2 YSYEKL. Deletions cut 2 bases from V and 1 base from J, with 13 bases between. The CDR3 nucleotides are TGCGCCAGCAGCCAATTTCAGGTCGTAGGCACAGATACGCAGTATTTT. Translated: CASSQFQVVGTDTQYF.

This chain joins TRBV20-1 and TRBJ2-2, with D possibly TRBD1 on 6 matching bases. The ends were cut back, 6 bases at V and 4 bases at J, with 15 bases in the middle. The CDR3 is made up of 14 amino acids. Germline V CDR1 and CDR2: DFQATT, SNEGSKA (reference sequence). The CDR3 sequence: CSAPRTGSTGELFF. For the CDR3, the DNA is TGCAGTGCACCTCGAACAGGGTCCACCGGGGAGCTGTTTTTT.

This clonotype was detected many times. The chain has TRBV18 and TRBJ1-1, with 11 positions matching TRBD1. Germline V gene sequence: CDR1 KGHSH, CDR2 LQKENI. CDR3 length: 15 amino acids. The V gene end was trimmed by 8 bases and the J gene end by 4 bases; junction bases not matched to a gene: 9. The CDR3 DNA is TGTGCCAGCCGTGAGTCAGGGACAGGGGGCACTGAAGCTTTCTTT. It yields the protein CASRESGTGGTEAFF.

The table lists this clonotype with a few counts. The V gene is TRBV6-5, the J gene TRBJ2-2; 11 bases are a match to TRBD1. CDR1 and CDR2 (germline): MNHEY, SVGAGI. Trimming removed 4 bases from V and 6 bases from J; junction bases left unmatched: 7. This CDR3 has 16 amino acids. The CDR3 loop is CASSSWTGGDPGELFF. In DNA form, the CDR3 reads TGTGCCAGCAGTTCCTGGACAGGGGGCGACCCCGGGGAGCTGTTTTTT.

This clonotype was found a few times. The chain links TRBV28 to TRBJ2-7; no clear D gene. V shed 2 bases and J shed 12 bases, with 11 bases lying between them. The CDR3 loop spans 11 amino acids. Germline lookup yields CDR1 MDHEN and CDR2 SYDVKM. The CDR3 is CASSLSDNRYF. The DNA of the CDR3 is TGTGCCAGCAGTTTAAGCGACAATCGGTACTTC. The complete variable domain, with remaining parts taken from reference TRBV28 and TRBJ2-7, reads DVKVTQSSRYLVKRTGEKVFLECVQDMDHENMFWYRQDPGLGLRLIYFSYDVKMKEKGDIPEGYSVSREKKERFSLILESASTNQTSMYLCASSLSDNRYFGPGTRLTVT.

The J gene is TRBJ1-4, the V gene TRBV16; 7 nucleotides match TRBD1. This CDR3 has 18 residues. V trimming: 2 bases; J trimming: 7 bases; junction bases outside the gene matches: 16. CDR1 is KGHSY, CDR2 FQNENV, per germline. CDR3 in amino acids: CASSQGRLGTAGGEKLFF. The CDR3 nucleotides are TGTGCCAGCAGCCAAGGACGCCTAGGGACAGCCGGGGGTGAAAAACTGTTTTTT.

This sequence joins TRBV2 and TRBJ1-5; 10 bases align to TRBD1. This CDR3 region has 15 residues. The V segment lost 7 bases and the J segment 2 bases; nucleotides outside the gene matches: 5. CDR1 SNHLY and CDR2 FYNNEI come from the germline V gene. The CDR3 loop is CASIRGTGGNQPQHF. The CDR3 DNA sequence: TGTGCCAGCATACGGGGGACAGGGGGCAATCAGCCCCAGCATTTT. Complete variable domain (other parts from reference TRBV2 and TRBJ1-5): EPEVTQTPSHQVTQMGQEVILRCVPISNHLYFYWYRQILGQKVEFLVSFYNNEISEKSEIFDDQFSVERPDGSNFTLKIRSTKLEDSAMYFCASIRGTGGNQPQHFGDGTRLSIL.